The text below deals with one TCR beta chain. Memory CD4+ cells were the fraction left after CD45RA+ naive selection. V was cut by 7 bases and J by 3 bases, with 21 bases left in between. Germline V gene lookup returns CDR1 LNHDA and CDR2 SQIVND (reference sequence). This CDR3 has 16 amino acids. Only in-frame clones appear in the TCRdb table, and some are missing; sequencing was by immunoSEQ multiplex PCR. The sample includes roughly 2.2 million clones, 85% to 95% of them seen just once. The entry originates in a study of shared clonotypes between healthy human individuals. This TCR was recovered from a man between 18 and 29 years old in good health. Some clones in this sample may be carry-over from other donors' samples. Input material: naive CD4+ T cells from PBMCs. Subset given: CD45RA+ positively selected. This chain uses TRBV19 with TRBJ1-1; D might be TRBD1 (5 bases). The CDR3 loop is CASTQWGTKGDTEAFF. The CDR3 region has the DNA TGTGCCAGTACCCAGTGGGGGACCAAGGGAGACACTGAAGCTTTCTTT.